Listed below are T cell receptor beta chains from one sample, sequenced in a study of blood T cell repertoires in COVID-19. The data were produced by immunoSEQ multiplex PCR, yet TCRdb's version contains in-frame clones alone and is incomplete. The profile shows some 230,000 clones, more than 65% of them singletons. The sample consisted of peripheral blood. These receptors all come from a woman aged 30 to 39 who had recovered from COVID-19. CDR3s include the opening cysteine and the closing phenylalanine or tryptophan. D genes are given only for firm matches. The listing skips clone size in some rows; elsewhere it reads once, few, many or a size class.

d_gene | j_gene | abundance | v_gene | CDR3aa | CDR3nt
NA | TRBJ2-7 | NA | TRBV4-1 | CASSQLRLGQHHSYEQYF | TGCGCCAGCAGCCAACTTAGACTTGGACAGCACCACTCCTACGAGCAGTACTTC
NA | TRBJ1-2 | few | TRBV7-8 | CASSPDIANYGYTF | TGTGCCAGCAGCCCAGACATAGCTAACTATGGCTACACCTTC
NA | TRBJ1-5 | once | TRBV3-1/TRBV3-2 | CASSQMYSNQPQHF | TGTGCCAGCAGCCAAATGTATAGCAATCAGCCCCAGCATTTT
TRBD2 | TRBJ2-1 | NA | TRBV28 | CASTSLGSGSRHNEQFF | TGTGCCAGCACCTCTCTGGGTAGCGGGAGTCGTCACAATGAGCAGTTCTTC
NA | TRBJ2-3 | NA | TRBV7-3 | CASSLGQGSTGTQYF | TGTGCCAGCAGCTTAGGTCAGGGGAGTACGGGTACGCAGTATTTT
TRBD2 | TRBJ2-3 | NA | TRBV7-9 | CASSTPSSGRTDTQYF | TGTGCCAGCAGCACGCCTTCTAGCGGGAGAACAGATACGCAGTATTTT
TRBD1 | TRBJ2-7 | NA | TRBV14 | CASSQIGAVDRGTYEQYF | TGTGCCAGCAGCCAAATAGGCGCGGTGGACAGGGGCACATACGAGCAGTACTTC
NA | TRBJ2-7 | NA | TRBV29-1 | CSVGGGEQYF | TGCAGCGTTGGAGGGGGTGAGCAGTACTTC
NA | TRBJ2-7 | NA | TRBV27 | CASSLQGSSYEQYF | TGTGCCAGCAGCCTCCAGGGGAGCTCCTACGAGCAGTACTTC
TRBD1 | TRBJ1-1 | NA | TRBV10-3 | CAISNPGQGNTEAFF | TGTGCCATCAGTAACCCGGGACAGGGGAACACTGAAGCTTTCTTT